The 14 T cell receptor beta chains listed next were all sequenced from one sample in a study of naive and memory T cell subsets. General observations from the study: A few larger clonotypes appeared in naive repertoires, especially CD8, possibly memory cells re-expressing CD45RA.

For these receptors, no antigen is known. Both TRBC1 and TRBC2 were covered by a beta constant-region primer of two equimolar oligonucleotides. Ligated cDNA was amplified by four rounds of PCR with nested alpha and beta constant-region primers and SP2. TCRdb used MiXCR to reprocess the UMI-ligation and nested PCR reads, holding one entry per CDR3 protein. The data hold about 99,000 distinct CDR3 sequences, with more than 12% observed a single time. Sequenced: naive CD8+ T cells from blood. The source is a human donor in good health.

This clonotype was counted a few times. The chain links TRBV27 to TRBJ2-7; TRBD1 matches at 11 bases. Per germline, CDR1 MNHEY and CDR2 SMNVEV (reference sequence). With 8 bases clipped from V and 4 bases from J, the junction kept 4 bases outside the gene matches. The CDR3 covers 13 residues. The CDR3, as DNA: TGTGCCAGCGGACAGGGGGCGAGTTACGAGCAGTACTTC. Translated: CASGQGASYEQYF.

This rearrangement joins TRBV12-3 or TRBV12-4 to TRBJ2-2, with 8 bases fitting TRBD2. The J segment lost 1 base and the V segment lost 6 bases, leaving 4 bases of the junction unmatched. The CDR3 has 15 amino acids. The CDR3: CASSPSGGNTGELFF. CDR3 DNA: TGTGCCAGCAGCCCCAGCGGGGGGAACACCGGGGAGCTGTTTTTT.

The sample holds many counts of this clonotype. The chain links TRBV12-5 to TRBJ1-4; 7 bases are a match to TRBD1. The CDR3 covers 14 residues. V trimming: 6 bases; J trimming: 8 bases; junction bases outside the gene matches: 9. Germline values: CDR1 LGHNT, CDR2 FRNRAP. DNA of the CDR3: TGTGCTAGTGGAAGGGACAGACGAGAGGAAAAACTGTTTTTT. Amino acids: CASGRDRREEKLFF.

The sample holds a few counts of this clonotype. The J gene is TRBJ2-1, the V gene TRBV7-3; 7 bases match TRBD2. This CDR3 is built from 15 residues. The J segment lost 7 bases and the V segment lost 5 bases, leaving 11 bases of the junction unmatched. Germline V CDR1 and CDR2: SGHTA, FQGTGA. The DNA for the CDR3 is TGTGCCAGCAGCCCCCCGGGGGGTAGCAAGAATGAGCAGTTCTTC. It codes for CASSPPGGSKNEQFF. Complete variable domain (other parts from reference TRBV7-3 and TRBJ2-1): GAGVSQTPSNKVTEKGKYVELRCDPISGHTALYWYRQSLGQGPEFLIYFQGTGAADDSGLPNDRFFAVRPEGSVSTLKIQRTERGDSAVYLCASSPPGGSKNEQFFGPGTRLTVL.

This clonotype was seen at least ten times. CDR3 DNA sequence: TGTGCCACCAGCTCCCAGCGGGCCCAAGAGACCCAGTACTTC. This codes for CATSSQRAQETQYF. V gene TRBV15 combines with J gene TRBJ2-5; possibly TRBD2 for D (6 bases). V was shortened by 5 bases and J by 1 base, with 11 bases between the two germline ends. CDR3 length: 14 amino acids. Looked up from germline, CDR1 is LNHNV and CDR2 is YYDKDF (reference sequence).

This clonotype was detected only a few times. J is TRBJ1-2 and V is TRBV2; 8 bases are shared with TRBD1. CDR1 is SNHLY, CDR2 FYNNEI, per germline. The CDR3 consists of 13 residues. J was trimmed by 5 bases and V by 1 base; bases with no gene match: 0. CDR3 nucleotides: TGTGCCAGCAGTGAAGGGACAGGGTATGGCTACACCTTC. Its translation is CASSEGTGYGYTF.

The chain is built from TRBV2 and TRBJ1-5; tentative D call: TRBD1 (6 bases). Germline V gene sequence: CDR1 SNHLY, CDR2 FYNNEI. V dropped 3 bases and J dropped 4 bases, with 13 bases sitting between them. There are 15 residues in the CDR3. CDR3 nucleotides: TGTGCCAGCAGTGATAGGACAGACCCAAATCAGCCCCAGCATTTT. This translates into CASSDRTDPNQPQHF.

This clonotype was seen ten or more times. J is TRBJ2-5 and V is TRBV9; D uncertain. Germline CDR1 SGDLS, CDR2 YYNGEE. The CDR3 is 15 amino acids. V dropped 4 bases and J dropped 7 bases, with 20 bases sitting between them. CDR3 sequence: CASSLGDGAKRTQYF. CDR3 DNA: TGTGCCAGCAGCCTAGGTGACGGCGCTAAGCGGACCCAGTACTTC.

The rearrangement joins TRBV7-9 to TRBJ2-1, with D perhaps matching TRBD1 (6 bases). V was trimmed by 4 bases and J by 6 bases, leaving 16 bases between them. CDR3 size: 15 residues. Germline V gene sequence: CDR1 SEHNR, CDR2 FQNEAQ (reference sequence). The CDR3 DNA reads TGTGCCAGCAGCTGGGACATACCTGCTGCCAATGAGCAGTTCTTC. Residues: CASSWDIPAANEQFF.

The chain joins TRBV6-4 to TRBJ2-3; tentatively, D is TRBD2 (6 bases). The CDR3 totals 14 residues. Germline CDR1 and CDR2: MRHNA and SNTAGT. Trimming left V 8 bases short and J 1 base short, with 13 bases between. CDR3 protein: CASGREWCTDTQYF. Here the CDR3 DNA reads TGTGCCAGCGGCCGGGAGTGGTGCACAGATACGCAGTATTTT.

This clonotype was observed many times. V is TRBV7-8 and J is TRBJ2-3; tentatively, D is TRBD2 (7 bases). Germline values: CDR1 SGHVS, CDR2 FQNEAQ. Trimming left V 7 bases short and J 0 bases short, with 14 bases between. The CDR3 is 15 amino acids. The chain's CDR3 is CASNTGGLSTDTQYF. DNA of the CDR3: TGTGCCAGCAACACCGGGGGGCTTAGCACAGATACGCAGTATTTT.

The V and J genes are TRBV3-1 and TRBJ2-3, with 9 bases lining up with TRBD2. Looked up from germline, CDR1 is LGHDT and CDR2 is YNNKEL (reference sequence). CDR3 length: 17 residues. V lost 1 base, J lost 9 bases, and 14 bases stayed unmatched. The CDR3: CASSQGTSSGRLGTQYF. The CDR3, as DNA: TGTGCCAGCAGCCAAGGAACTTCCAGCGGGAGGTTGGGCACGCAGTATTTT.

Here the CDR3 reads CASSYSKGLTDTQYF. CDR3 coding DNA: TGTGCCAGCAGTTACTCGAAGGGTTTGACAGATACGCAGTATTTT. The V gene is TRBV6-2 or TRBV6-3, the J gene TRBJ2-3; D uncertain. This CDR3 region has 15 residues. From germline, CDR1 is MNHEY and CDR2 SVGEGT. Between the trimmed V and J ends, which lost 0 bases and 3 bases, there was a span of 10 bases.

This chain links TRBV6-1 with TRBJ2-1, with D perhaps matching TRBD2 (5 bases). The length of the CDR3 is 15 residues. From germline, CDR1 is MNHNS and CDR2 SASEGT. V lost 5 bases and J lost 1, with 12 bases in between. The CDR3 bases are TGTGCCAGCAGTATCGAGGGTGAGTCCTACAATGAGCAGTTCTTC. Translating gives CASSIEGESYNEQFF.